Below, 14 T cell receptor beta chains from the same sample are listed, as sequenced in a study of T-cell memory formation after mild COVID-19. TCRdb recomputed calls from the 5' RACE reads with MiXCR, one row per CDR3 protein. The data contain around 200,000 distinct CDR3 sequences, approximately 30% of them singletons. Sample: PBMCs or a T cell subset sorted from them (not recorded which). All receptors derive from an adult woman who had mild COVID-19 (a few samples of this study predate the infection). Cell type and time point are not known.

This clonotype has only one observation. This chain links TRBV12-3 or TRBV12-4 with TRBJ1-2, with D uncertain. The germline V and J ends were trimmed by 6 bases and 4 bases, with 9 bases remaining between them. The CDR3 contains 12 residues. The DNA for the CDR3 is TGTGCCAGCAGCGGGTGGGGCTATGGCTACACCTTC. Encoded protein: CASSGWGYGYTF.

This chain uses TRBV30 with TRBJ1-1; a possible D gene is TRBD1 (5 bases). V dropped 1 base and J dropped 4 bases, with 13 bases sitting between them. Germline V gene data show CDR1 as GTSNPN and CDR2 as SVGIG (reference sequence). CDR3 size: 14 residues. Here the CDR3 reads CAWSGRQWGTEAFF. CDR3 nucleotides: TGTGCCTGGAGTGGGAGACAGTGGGGCACTGAAGCTTTCTTT.

This clonotype was seen more than once but under ten times. The chain joins TRBV29-1 to TRBJ2-1; D not certain. V was trimmed by 1 base and J by 6 bases, leaving 22 bases between them. CDR3 length equals 17 residues. Germline V gene lookup returns CDR1 SQVTM and CDR2 ANQGSEA. The CDR3 region is CSVEGVPTSARSNEQFF. The CDR3 DNA is TGCAGCGTTGAAGGTGTCCCAACCTCTGCCCGGTCCAATGAGCAGTTCTTC.

This rearrangement joins TRBV12-3 or TRBV12-4 to TRBJ2-3; no reliable D call. V gave up 6 bases and J gave up 8 bases, with 6 bases separating them. This CDR3 is 10 amino acids long. CDR3 nucleotide sequence: TGTGCCAGCAGCCTGGGTACGCAGTATTTT. Protein sequence: CASSLGTQYF.

This clonotype was observed a handful of times. The J gene is TRBJ2-2, the V gene TRBV14, with 10 bases matching TRBD2. CDR1 is SGHDN, CDR2 FVKESK, per germline. The CDR3 covers 20 residues. V lost 0 bases, J lost 4 bases, and 14 bases stayed unmatched. The CDR3 reads CASSQDLDVRLAGLTGELFF. CDR3 nucleotide sequence: TGTGCCAGCAGCCAAGATTTGGACGTGCGACTAGCGGGCCTCACCGGGGAGCTGTTTTTT.

J is TRBJ2-7 and V is TRBV5-6; 9 nucleotides line up with TRBD2. With V trimmed by 4 bases and J by 4 bases, 15 bases remained unmatched. CDR3 length: 17 amino acids. The germline CDR1 and CDR2 sequences are SGHDT and YYEEEE. The CDR3 region has the DNA TGTGCCAGCAGCGGCGGGGCCATGGGACTAGCTCTTTACGAGCAGTACTTC. Its protein product is CASSGGAMGLALYEQYF.

This clonotype has a handful of counts. The J gene is TRBJ2-5, the V gene TRBV10-3, with a weak D call TRBD1 (5 bases). This CDR3 has 16 residues. Trimming took 0 bases from V and 5 from J, leaving 16 bases between them. Germline V gene data show CDR1 as ENHRY and CDR2 as SYGVKD. Written as DNA, the CDR3 is TGTGCCATCAGTGAGTCTGGACATGAGGTTCGGGAGACCCAGTACTTC. It translates to CAISESGHEVRETQYF.

This clonotype was counted a few times. V is TRBV7-9 and J is TRBJ2-1; 9 bases agree with TRBD2. V shed 5 bases, J shed 4 bases, and the junction held 9 bases outside the gene matches. CDR3 length: 16 amino acids. The germline V gene has CDR1 SEHNR and CDR2 FQNEAQ (reference sequence). The CDR3 spells CASSRVREGGYNEQFF. The DNA of the CDR3 is TGTGCCAGCAGCCGGGTGCGGGAGGGAGGATACAATGAGCAGTTCTTC.

This clonotype was detected a few times. This rearrangement joins TRBV6-2 or TRBV6-3 to TRBJ2-1, with D maybe TRBD2 (6 bases). The CDR3 consists of 16 residues. Germline assignment: CDR1 MNHEY and CDR2 SVGEGT. V lost 2 bases, J lost 8 bases, and 19 bases lay in between. Here the CDR3 reads CASSYGAGRRRDEQFF. The DNA of the CDR3 is TGTGCCAGCAGTTACGGGGCGGGCCGCAGGAGGGATGAGCAGTTCTTC.

This clonotype was counted between two and nine times. The J gene is TRBJ1-2, the V gene TRBV5-6; possible D gene TRBD1, 6 bases. The V gene's germline CDR1 is SGHDT and CDR2 YYEEEE. This CDR3 comprises 13 residues. The V end was cut by 4 bases, the J end by 4 bases, with 11 bases between. The CDR3 loop reads CASSPQGAYGYTF. In DNA, the CDR3 is TGTGCCAGCAGCCCACAGGGTGCCTATGGCTACACCTTC.

At least ten counts were recorded for this clonotype. CDR3 nucleotides: TGTGCCAGCAGTGATCCTCCGTACTTC. Amino acid sequence: CASSDPPYF. J is TRBJ2-5 and V is TRBV25-1, with D unresolved. Germline assignment: CDR1 MGHDK and CDR2 SYGVNS. V was clipped by 3 bases and J by 13 bases, with 6 bases between them. CDR3 length: 9 residues.

This chain joins TRBV19 and TRBJ2-5, with a tentative D call TRBD2 (5 bases). Trimming took off 3 bases at V and 3 bases at J, with 20 bases between the two ends. This CDR3 comprises 17 residues. The V gene's germline CDR1 is LNHDA and CDR2 SQIVND (reference sequence). The DNA for the CDR3 is TGTGCCAGTAGTATTGGTACAGACCCCCTCGGGGAAGAGACCCAGTACTTC. It translates to CASSIGTDPLGEETQYF.

In this sample, this clonotype turned up a few times. This sequence joins TRBV6-6 and TRBJ1-1, with D perhaps matching TRBD1 (5 bases). The germline gives CDR1 MNHNY, CDR2 SVGAGI (reference sequence). The CDR3 runs 12 residues. V was pared by 7 bases and J by 1 base, with 7 bases between. The CDR3 DNA follows: TGTGCCAGCATGCAGGGGAACACTGAAGCTTTCTTT. Protein: CASMQGNTEAFF.

The chain joins TRBV6-2 or TRBV6-3 to TRBJ2-5; D is uncertain. CDR1 MNHEY and CDR2 SVGEGT come from the germline V gene. V lost 5 bases, J lost 5 bases, and 6 bases lay in between. This CDR3 has 11 residues. The DNA for the CDR3 is TGTGCCAGCAGTAACGGGGAGACCCAGTACTTC. Amino acids: CASSNGETQYF.